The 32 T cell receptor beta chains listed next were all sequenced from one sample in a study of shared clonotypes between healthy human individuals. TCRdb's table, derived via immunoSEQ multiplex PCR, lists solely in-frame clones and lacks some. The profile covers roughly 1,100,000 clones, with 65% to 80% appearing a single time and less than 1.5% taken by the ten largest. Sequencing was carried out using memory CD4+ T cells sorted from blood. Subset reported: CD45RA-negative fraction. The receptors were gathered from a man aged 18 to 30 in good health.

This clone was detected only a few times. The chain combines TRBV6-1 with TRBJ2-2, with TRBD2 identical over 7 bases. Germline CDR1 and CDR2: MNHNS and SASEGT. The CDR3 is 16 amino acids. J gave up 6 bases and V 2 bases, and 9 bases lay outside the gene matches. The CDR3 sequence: CASSERAGVFSGELFF. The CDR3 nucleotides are TGTGCCAGCAGTGAACGTGCGGGGGTCTTTTCCGGGGAGCTGTTTTTT.

CDR3: CASSPSGRVGDTQYF. CDR3 bases: TGTGCCAGCAGCCCAAGTGGGAGGGTTGGAGATACGCAGTATTTT. V gene TRBV7-2 combines with J gene TRBJ2-3; 7 bases are a match to TRBD2. This CDR3 region has 15 residues. Germline V gives CDR1 SGHTA, CDR2 FQGNSA. J gave up 5 bases and V 5 bases, and 10 bases lay outside the gene matches.

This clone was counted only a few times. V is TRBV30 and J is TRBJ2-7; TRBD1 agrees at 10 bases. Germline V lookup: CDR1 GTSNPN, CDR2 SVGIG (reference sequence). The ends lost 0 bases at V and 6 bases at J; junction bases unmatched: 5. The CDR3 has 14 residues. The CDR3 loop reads CAWSVGTGVIEQYF. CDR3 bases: TGTGCCTGGAGTGTAGGGACAGGGGTGATCGAGCAGTACTTC.

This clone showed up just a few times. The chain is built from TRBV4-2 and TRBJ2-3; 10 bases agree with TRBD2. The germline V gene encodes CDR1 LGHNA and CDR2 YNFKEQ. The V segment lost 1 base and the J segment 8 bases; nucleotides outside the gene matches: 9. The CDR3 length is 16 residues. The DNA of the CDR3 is TGTGCCAGCAGCCAAGGCGCAGCGGGGGGGAGTGGTACGCAGTATTTT. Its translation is CASSQGAAGGSGTQYF.

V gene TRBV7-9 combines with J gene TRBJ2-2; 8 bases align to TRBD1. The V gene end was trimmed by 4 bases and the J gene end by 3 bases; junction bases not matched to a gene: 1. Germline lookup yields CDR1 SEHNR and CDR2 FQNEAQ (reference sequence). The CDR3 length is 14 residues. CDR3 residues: CASSSDRDTGELFF. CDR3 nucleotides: TGTGCCAGCAGCTCGGACAGGGACACCGGGGAGCTGTTTTTT. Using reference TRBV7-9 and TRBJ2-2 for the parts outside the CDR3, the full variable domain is DTGVSQNPRHKITKRGQNVTFRCDPISEHNRLYWYRQTLGQGPEFLTYFQNEAQLEKSRLLSDRFSAERPKGSFSTLEIQRTEQGDSAMYLCASSSDRDTGELFFGEGSRLTVL.

CDR3 loop: CASSPTAAGGQNTIYF. The CDR3, as DNA: TGTGCCAGCTCACCGACGGCAGCAGGGGGCCAGAACACCATATATTTT. The chain has TRBV18 and TRBJ1-3; 8 bases are shared with TRBD1. The CDR3 is made up of 16 amino acids. Losses at the gene ends were 3 bases for V and 7 bases for J; bases not matched to a gene: 11. Germline V gives CDR1 KGHSH, CDR2 LQKENI.

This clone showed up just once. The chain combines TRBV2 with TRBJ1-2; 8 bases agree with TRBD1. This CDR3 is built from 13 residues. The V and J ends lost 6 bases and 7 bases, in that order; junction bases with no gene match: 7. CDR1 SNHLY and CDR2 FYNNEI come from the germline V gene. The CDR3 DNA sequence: TGTGCCAGCAGCGGACAGGGCAATCGTGGCTACACCTTC. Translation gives CASSGQGNRGYTF.

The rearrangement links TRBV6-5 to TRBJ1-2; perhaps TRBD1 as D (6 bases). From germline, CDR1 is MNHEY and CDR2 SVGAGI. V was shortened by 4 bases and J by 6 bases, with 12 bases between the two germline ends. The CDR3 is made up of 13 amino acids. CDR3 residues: CASSSTGIDGYTF. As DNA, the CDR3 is TGTGCCAGCAGTTCGACAGGTATTGATGGCTACACCTTC.

In DNA form, the CDR3 reads TGTGCCAGCAGCTTGGGGCGGGGACAGAAATACAATGAGCAGTTCTTC. Translation gives CASSLGRGQKYNEQFF. The V and J genes are TRBV11-2 and TRBJ2-1, with D possibly being TRBD1 (7 bases). The CDR3 totals 16 residues. Germline lookup yields CDR1 SGHAT and CDR2 FQNNGV. V was trimmed by 3 bases and J by 4 bases, leaving 16 bases between them.

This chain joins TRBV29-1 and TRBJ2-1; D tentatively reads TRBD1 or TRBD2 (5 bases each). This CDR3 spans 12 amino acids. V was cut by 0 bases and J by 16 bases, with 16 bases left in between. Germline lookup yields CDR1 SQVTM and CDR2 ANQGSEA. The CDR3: CSVEEGTQTRFF. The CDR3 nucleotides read TGCAGCGTTGAAGAGGGGACCCAAACTAGATTCTTC.

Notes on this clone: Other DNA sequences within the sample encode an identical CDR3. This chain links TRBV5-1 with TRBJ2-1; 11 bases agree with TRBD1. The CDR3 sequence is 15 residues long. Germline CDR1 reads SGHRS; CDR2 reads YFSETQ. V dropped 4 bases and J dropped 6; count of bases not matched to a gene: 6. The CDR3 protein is CASSTGQGASNEQFF. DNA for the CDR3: TGCGCCAGCAGCACAGGACAGGGGGCGTCCAATGAGCAGTTCTTC.

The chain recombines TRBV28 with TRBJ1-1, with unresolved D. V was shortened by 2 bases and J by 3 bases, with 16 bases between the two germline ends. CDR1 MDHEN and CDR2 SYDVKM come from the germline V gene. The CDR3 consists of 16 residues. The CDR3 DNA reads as TGTGCCAGCAGTTTACGGTGGAAGGTTGGCGACACTGAAGCTTTCTTT. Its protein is CASSLRWKVGDTEAFF.

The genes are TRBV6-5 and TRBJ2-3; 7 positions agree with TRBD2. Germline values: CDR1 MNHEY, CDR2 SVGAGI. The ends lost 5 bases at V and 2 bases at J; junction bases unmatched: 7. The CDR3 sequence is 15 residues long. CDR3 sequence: CASSVGAGVTDTQYF. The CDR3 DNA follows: TGTGCCAGCAGTGTGGGCGCGGGAGTCACAGATACGCAGTATTTT.

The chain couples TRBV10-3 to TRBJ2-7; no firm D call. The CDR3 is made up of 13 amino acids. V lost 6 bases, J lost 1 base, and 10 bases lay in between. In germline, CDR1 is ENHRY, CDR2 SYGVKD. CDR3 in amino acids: CAISPSGSYEQYF. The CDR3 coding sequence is TGTGCCATCAGCCCCTCTGGGTCCTACGAGCAGTACTTC.

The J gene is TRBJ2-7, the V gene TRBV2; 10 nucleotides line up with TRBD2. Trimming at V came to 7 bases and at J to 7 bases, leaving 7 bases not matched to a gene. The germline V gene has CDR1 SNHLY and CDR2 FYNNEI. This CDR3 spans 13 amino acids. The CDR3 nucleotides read TGTGCCAGCAACGAGCGGGGGGGCAGTGAGCAGTACTTC. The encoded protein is CASNERGGSEQYF.

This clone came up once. The CDR3 protein is CASNKDSPWNYGYTF. The CDR3 bases are TGTGCCAGCAACAAGGACAGTCCCTGGAACTATGGCTACACCTTC. The chain links TRBV28 to TRBJ1-2, with a weak D call TRBD1 (6 bases). Germline V gives CDR1 MDHEN, CDR2 SYDVKM. Trimming left V 7 bases short and J 2 bases short, with 17 bases between. The CDR3 is 15 amino acids.

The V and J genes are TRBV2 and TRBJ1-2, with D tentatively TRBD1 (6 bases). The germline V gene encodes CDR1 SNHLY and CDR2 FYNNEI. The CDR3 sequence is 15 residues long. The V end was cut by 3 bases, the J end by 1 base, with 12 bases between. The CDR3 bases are TGTGCCAGCAGTGAGCAAGGAGGGGGTAACTATGGCTACACCTTC. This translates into CASSEQGGGNYGYTF.

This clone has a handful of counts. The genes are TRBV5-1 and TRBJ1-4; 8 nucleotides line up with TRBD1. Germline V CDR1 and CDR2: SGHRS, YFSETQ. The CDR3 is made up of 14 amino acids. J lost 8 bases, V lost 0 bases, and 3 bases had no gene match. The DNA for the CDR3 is TGCGCCAGCAGCTTGGTTGGACAGGGAGAAAAACTGTTTTTT. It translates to CASSLVGQGEKLFF. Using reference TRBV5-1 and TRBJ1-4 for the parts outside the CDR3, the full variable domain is KAGVTQTPRYLIKTRGQQVTLSCSPISGHRSVSWYQQTPGQGLQFLFEYFSETQRNKGNFPGRFSGRQFSNSRSEMNVSTLELGDSALYLCASSLVGQGEKLFFGSGTQLSVL.

The CDR3 nucleotides are TGTGCCAGCAGCGGAGACGGTAATCAGCCCCAGCATTTT. Its translation is CASSGDGNQPQHF. This chain links TRBV7-9 with TRBJ1-5, with D unresolved. CDR3 size: 13 residues. Trimming removed 5 bases at V and 4 bases at J, with 9 bases between. The germline gives CDR1 SEHNR, CDR2 FQNEAQ (reference sequence).

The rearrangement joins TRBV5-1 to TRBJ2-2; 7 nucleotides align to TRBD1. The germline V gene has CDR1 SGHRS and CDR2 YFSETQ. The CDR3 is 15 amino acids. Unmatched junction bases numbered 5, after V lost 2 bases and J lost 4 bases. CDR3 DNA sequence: TGCGCCAGCAGCTTCGAGACAGGGATCACCGGGGAGCTGTTTTTT. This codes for CASSFETGITGELFF.

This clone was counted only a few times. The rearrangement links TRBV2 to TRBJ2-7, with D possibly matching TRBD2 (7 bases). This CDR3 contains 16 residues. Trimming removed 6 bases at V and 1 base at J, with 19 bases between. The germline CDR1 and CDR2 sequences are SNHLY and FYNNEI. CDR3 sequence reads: CASSKRGGLVSYEQYF. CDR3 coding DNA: TGTGCCAGCAGCAAGAGGGGGGGCTTAGTTTCCTACGAGCAGTACTTC.

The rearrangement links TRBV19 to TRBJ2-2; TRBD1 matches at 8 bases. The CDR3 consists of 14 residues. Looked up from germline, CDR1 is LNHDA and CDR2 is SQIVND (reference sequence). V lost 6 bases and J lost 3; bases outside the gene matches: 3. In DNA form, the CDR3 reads TGTGCCAGTAGAAACAGGGGGGACACCGGGGAGCTGTTTTTT. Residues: CASRNRGDTGELFF.

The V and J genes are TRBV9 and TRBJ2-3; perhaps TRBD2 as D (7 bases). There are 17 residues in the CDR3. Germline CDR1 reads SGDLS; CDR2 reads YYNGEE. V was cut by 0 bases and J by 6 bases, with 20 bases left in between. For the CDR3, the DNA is TGTGCCAGCAGCGTAGGGGGGCGGGAGCCCTTTTTGGATACGCAGTATTTT. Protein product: CASSVGGREPFLDTQYF.

CDR3 coding DNA: TGTGCCAGCGGACCGGGACAGTCTAATGAAAAACTGTTTTTT. Its protein is CASGPGQSNEKLFF. The chain recombines TRBV25-1 with TRBJ1-4; 7 bases line up with TRBD1. Germline V gene lookup returns CDR1 MGHDK and CDR2 SYGVNS. The CDR3 spans 14 residues. The V gene end was trimmed by 8 bases and the J gene end by 3 bases; junction bases not matched to a gene: 6.

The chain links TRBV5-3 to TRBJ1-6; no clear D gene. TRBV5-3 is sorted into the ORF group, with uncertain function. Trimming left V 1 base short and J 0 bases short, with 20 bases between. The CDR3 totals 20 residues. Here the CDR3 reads CARSLLPGEWRSSYNSPLHF. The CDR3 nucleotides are TGTGCCAGAAGCTTGTTACCTGGCGAATGGAGAAGCTCCTATAATTCACCCCTCCACTTT.

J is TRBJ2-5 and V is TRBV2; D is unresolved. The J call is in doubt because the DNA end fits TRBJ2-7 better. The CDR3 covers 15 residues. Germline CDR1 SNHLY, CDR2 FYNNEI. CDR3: CASSDPAGHKYEQYF. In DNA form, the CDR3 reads TGTGCCAGCAGTGACCCAGCTGGCCACAAGTACGAGCAGTACTTC.

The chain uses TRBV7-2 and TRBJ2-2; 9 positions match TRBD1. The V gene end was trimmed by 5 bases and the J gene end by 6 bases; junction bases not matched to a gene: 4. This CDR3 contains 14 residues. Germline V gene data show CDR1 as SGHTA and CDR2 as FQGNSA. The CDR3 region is CASSGWTGAGELFF. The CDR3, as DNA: TGTGCCAGCAGCGGCTGGACAGGGGCCGGGGAGCTGTTTTTT.

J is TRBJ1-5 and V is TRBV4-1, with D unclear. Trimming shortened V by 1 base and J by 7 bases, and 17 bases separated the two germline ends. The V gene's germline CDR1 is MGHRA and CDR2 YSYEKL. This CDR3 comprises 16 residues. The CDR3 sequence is CASSQGITAGRQPQHF. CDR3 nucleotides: TGCGCCAGCAGCCAAGGAATTACAGCGGGGAGGCAGCCCCAGCATTTT.

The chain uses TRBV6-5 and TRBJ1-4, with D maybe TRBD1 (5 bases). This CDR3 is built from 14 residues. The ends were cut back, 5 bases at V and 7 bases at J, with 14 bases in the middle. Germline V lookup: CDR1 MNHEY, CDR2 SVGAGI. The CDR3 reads CASSGPGLGEKLFF. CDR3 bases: TGTGCCAGCAGTGGCCCGGGGCTGGGTGAAAAACTGTTTTTT.

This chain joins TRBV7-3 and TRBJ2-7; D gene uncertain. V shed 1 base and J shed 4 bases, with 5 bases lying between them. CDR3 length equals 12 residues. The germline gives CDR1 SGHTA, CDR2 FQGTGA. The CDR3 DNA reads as TGTGCCAGCAGCTTAAGCGGATACGAGCAGTACTTC. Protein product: CASSLSGYEQYF.

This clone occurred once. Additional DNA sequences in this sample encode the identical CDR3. The CDR3 DNA sequence: TGCGCCAGCAGCCCAGGACAGGGGGCGATTGGCTACACCTTC. Protein product: CASSPGQGAIGYTF. V is TRBV5-1 and J is TRBJ1-2; 11 nucleotides agree with TRBD1. The V segment lost 4 bases and the J segment 7 bases; nucleotides outside the gene matches: 6. This CDR3 has 14 amino acids. Germline CDR1 and CDR2: SGHRS and YFSETQ.

CDR3 loop: CASSGGLIQETQYF. CDR3 DNA sequence: TGTGCCAGCAGCGGTGGACTAATACAAGAGACCCAGTACTTC. This chain joins TRBV5-5 and TRBJ2-5; perhaps TRBD2 as D (6 bases). V was pared by 4 bases and J by 2 bases, with 12 bases between. The CDR3 sequence is 14 residues long. Germline loops: CDR1 SGHKS, CDR2 YYEKEE (reference sequence). Filled out from reference TRBV5-5 and TRBJ2-5, the complete variable domain reads DAGVTQSPTHLIKTRGQQVTLRCSPISGHKSVSWYQQVLGQGPQFIFQYYEKEERGRGNFPDRFSARQFPNYSSELNVNALLLGDSALYLCASSGGLIQETQYFGPGTRLLVL.